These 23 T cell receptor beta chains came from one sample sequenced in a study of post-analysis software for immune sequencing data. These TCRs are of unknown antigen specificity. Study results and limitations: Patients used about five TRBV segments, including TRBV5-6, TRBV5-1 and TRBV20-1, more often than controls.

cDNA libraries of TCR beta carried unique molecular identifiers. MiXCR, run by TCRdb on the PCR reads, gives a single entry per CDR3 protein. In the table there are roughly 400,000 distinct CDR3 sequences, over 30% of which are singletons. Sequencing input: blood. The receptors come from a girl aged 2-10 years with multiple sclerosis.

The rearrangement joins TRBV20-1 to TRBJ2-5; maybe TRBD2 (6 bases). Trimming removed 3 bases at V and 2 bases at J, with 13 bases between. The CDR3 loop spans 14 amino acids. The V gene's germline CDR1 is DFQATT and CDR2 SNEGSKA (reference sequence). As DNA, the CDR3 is TGCAGTGCTAGGTTAGCGGAGCGTCAAGAGACCCAGTACTTC. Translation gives CSARLAERQETQYF.

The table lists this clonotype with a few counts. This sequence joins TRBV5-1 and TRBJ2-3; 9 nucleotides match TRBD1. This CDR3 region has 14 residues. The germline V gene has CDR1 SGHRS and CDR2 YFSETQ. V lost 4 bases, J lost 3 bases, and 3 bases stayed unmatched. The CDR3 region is CASSVGQGTDTQYF. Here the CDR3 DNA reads TGCGCCAGCAGCGTAGGACAGGGGACAGATACGCAGTATTTT.

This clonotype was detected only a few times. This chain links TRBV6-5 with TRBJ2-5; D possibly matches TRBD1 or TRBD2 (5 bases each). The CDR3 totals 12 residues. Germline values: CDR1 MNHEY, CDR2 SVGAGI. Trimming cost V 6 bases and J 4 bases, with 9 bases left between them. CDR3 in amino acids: CASSWGRETQYF. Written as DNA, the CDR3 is TGTGCCAGCAGCTGGGGGAGAGAGACCCAGTACTTC.

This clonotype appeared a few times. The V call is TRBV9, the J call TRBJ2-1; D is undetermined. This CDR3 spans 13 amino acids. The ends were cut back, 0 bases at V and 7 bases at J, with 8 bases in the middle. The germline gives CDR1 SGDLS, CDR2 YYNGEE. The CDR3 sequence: CASSVEVRNEQFF. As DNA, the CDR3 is TGTGCCAGCAGCGTAGAGGTGAGGAATGAGCAGTTCTTC.

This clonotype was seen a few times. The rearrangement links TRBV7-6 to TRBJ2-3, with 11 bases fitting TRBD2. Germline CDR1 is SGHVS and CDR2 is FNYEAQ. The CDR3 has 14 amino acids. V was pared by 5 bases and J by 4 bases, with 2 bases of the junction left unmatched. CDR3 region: CASSISGGADTQYF. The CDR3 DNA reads TGTGCCAGCAGCATTAGCGGGGGGGCAGATACGCAGTATTTT.

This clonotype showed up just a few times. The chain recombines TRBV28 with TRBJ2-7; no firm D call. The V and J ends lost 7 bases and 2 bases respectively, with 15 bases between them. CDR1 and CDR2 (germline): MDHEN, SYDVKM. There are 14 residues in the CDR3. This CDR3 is CASNPAGSPYEQYF. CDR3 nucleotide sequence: TGTGCCAGCAACCCCGCCGGATCACCCTACGAGCAGTACTTC. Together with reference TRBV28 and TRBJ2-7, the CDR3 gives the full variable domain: DVKVTQSSRYLVKRTGEKVFLECVQDMDHENMFWYRQDPGLGLRLIYFSYDVKMKEKGDIPEGYSVSREKKERFSLILESASTNQTSMYLCASNPAGSPYEQYFGPGTRLTVT.

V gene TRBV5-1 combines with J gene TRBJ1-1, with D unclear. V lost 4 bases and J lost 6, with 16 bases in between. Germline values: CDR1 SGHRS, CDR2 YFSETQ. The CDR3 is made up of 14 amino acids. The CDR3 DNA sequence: TGCGCCAGCAGCAAAGTCTCACCGGCCGCTGAAGCTTTCTTT. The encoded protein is CASSKVSPAAEAFF.

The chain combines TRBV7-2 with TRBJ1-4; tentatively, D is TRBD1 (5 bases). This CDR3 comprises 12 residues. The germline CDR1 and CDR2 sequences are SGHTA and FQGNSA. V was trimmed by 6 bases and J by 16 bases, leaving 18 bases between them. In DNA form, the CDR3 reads TGTGCCAGCAGGCCACCTCAGGGCCAACCGTTTTTT. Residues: CASRPPQGQPFF.

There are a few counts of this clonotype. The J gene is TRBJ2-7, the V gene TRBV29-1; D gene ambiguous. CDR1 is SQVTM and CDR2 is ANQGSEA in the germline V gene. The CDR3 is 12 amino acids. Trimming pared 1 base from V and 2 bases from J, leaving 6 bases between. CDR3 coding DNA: TGCAGCGTTGAAGGCCCCCCCTACGAGCAGTACTTC. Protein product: CSVEGPPYEQYF.

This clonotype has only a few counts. This chain's CDR3 is CASSHWGQGVSNTEAFF. The CDR3 nucleotides are TGTGCCAGCAGCCACTGGGGACAGGGGGTTTCGAACACTGAAGCTTTCTTT. The chain recombines TRBV4-2 with TRBJ1-1; 11 bases map to TRBD1. The germline V gene encodes CDR1 LGHNA and CDR2 YNFKEQ. Trimming at V came to 3 bases and at J to 1 base, leaving 7 bases not matched to a gene. The CDR3 has 17 amino acids.

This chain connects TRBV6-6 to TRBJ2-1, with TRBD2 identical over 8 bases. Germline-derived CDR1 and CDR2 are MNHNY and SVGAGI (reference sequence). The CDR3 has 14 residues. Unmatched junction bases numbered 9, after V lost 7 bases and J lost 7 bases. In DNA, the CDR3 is TGTGCCAGCACCCTAAGCGGGAGCAGAAATGAGCAGTTCTTC. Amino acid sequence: CASTLSGSRNEQFF.

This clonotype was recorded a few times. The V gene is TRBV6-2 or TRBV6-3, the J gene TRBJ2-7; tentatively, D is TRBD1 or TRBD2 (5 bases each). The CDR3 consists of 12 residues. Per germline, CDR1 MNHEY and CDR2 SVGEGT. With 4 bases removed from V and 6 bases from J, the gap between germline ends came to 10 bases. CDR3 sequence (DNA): TGTGCCAGCAGTTTTATGAGGGGCGAGCAGTACTTC. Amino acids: CASSFMRGEQYF.

The DNA for the CDR3 is TGCAGCGTTGTATTCGGTTGGAACACTGAAGCTTTCTTT. It codes for CSVVFGWNTEAFF. The rearrangement joins TRBV29-1 to TRBJ1-1; D is undetermined. CDR1 and CDR2 (germline): SQVTM, ANQGSEA. The V end lost 4 bases, the J end lost 1 base, and 10 bases lay between the germline ends. The length of the CDR3 is 13 residues. Supplemented by reference TRBV29-1 and TRBJ1-1, the full variable domain reads SAVISQKPSRDICQRGTSLTIQCQVDSQVTMMFWYRQQPGQSLTLIATANQGSEATYESGFVIDKFPISRPNLTFSTLTVSNMSPEDSSIYLCSVVFGWNTEAFFGQGTRLTVV.

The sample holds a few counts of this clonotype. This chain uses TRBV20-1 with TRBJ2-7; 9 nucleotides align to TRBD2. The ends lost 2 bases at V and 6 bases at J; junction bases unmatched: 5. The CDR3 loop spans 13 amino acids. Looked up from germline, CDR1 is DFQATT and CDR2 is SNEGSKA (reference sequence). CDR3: CSARSGTSSEQYF. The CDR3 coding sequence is TGCAGTGCTAGATCAGGGACTAGCAGCGAGCAGTACTTC.

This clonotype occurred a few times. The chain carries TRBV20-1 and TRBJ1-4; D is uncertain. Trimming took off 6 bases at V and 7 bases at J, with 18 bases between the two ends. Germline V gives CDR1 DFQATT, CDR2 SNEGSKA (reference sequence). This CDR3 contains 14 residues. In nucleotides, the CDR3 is TGCAGTGCAAAGACACCGGTTCTTGTTGAAAAACTGTTTTTT. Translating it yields CSAKTPVLVEKLFF.

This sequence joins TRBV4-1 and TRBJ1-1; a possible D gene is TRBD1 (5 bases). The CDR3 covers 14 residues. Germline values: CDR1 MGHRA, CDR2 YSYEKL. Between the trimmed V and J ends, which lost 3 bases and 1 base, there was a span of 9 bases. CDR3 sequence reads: CASSHLQGNTEAFF. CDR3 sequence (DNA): TGCGCCAGCAGCCATCTCCAGGGGAACACTGAAGCTTTCTTT.

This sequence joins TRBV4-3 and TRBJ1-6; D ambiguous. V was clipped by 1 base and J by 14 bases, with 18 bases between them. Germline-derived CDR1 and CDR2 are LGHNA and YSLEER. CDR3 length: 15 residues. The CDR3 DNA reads TGCGCCAGCAGCCAAGCCCCGGAGCCCGCATCGACCCTCCACTTT. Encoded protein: CASSQAPEPASTLHF.

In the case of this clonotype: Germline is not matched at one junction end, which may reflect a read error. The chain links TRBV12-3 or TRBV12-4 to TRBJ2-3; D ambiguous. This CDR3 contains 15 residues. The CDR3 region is CASRPSAVRTDTEYF. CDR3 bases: TGTGCCAGCAGGCCTTCCGCCGTCCGCACAGATACGGAGTATTTT.

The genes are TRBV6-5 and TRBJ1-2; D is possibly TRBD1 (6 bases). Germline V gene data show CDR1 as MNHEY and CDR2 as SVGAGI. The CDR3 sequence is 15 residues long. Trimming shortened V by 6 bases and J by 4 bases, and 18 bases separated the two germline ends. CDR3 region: CASSRSAEGGYGYTF. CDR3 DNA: TGTGCCAGCAGCCGATCGGCCGAAGGGGGCTATGGCTACACCTTC.

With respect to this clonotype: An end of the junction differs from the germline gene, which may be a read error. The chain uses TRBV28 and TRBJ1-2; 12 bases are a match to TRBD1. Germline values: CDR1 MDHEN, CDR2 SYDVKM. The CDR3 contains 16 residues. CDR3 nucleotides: TGTGCTAGCAGTCACCGGGACAGGGGGCCGTTCTATGGCTACACCTTC. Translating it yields CASSHRDRGPFYGYTF.

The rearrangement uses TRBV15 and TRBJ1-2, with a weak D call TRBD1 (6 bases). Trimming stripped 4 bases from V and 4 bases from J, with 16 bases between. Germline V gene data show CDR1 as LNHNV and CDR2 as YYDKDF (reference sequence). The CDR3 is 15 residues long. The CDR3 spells CATSISRGGGYGYTF. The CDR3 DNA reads TGTGCCACCAGCATAAGTCGTGGGGGCGGCTATGGCTACACCTTC. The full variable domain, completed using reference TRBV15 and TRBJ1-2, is DAMVIQNPRYQVTQFGKPVTLSCSQTLNHNVMYWYQQKSSQAPKLLFHYYDKDFNNEADTPDNFQSRRPNTSFCFLDIRSPGLGDTAMYLCATSISRGGGYGYTFGSGTRLTVV.

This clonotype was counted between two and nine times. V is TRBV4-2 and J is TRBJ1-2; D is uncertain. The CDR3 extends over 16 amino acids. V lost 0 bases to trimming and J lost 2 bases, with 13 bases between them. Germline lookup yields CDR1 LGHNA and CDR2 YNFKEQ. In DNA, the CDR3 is TGTGCCAGCAGCCAAGAGGATGGGCAGACCAACTATGGCTACACCTTC. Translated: CASSQEDGQTNYGYTF.

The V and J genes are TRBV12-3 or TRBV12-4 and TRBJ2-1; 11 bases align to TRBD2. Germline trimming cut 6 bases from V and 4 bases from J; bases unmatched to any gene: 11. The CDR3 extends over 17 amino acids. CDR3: CASSRRTSGLLYNEQFF. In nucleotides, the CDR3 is TGTGCCAGCAGCAGGAGGACTAGCGGGTTATTATACAATGAGCAGTTCTTC.